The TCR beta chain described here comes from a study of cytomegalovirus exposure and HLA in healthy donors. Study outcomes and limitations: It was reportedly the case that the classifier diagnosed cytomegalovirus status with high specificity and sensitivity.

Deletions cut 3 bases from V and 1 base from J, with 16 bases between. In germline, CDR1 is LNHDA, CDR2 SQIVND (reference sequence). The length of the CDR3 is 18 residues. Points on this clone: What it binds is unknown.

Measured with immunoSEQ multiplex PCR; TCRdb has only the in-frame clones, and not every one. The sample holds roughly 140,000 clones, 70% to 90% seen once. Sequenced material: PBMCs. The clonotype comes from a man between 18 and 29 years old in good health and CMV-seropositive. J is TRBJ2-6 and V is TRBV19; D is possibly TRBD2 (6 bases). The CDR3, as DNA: TGTGCCAGTAGTATGCGGGGCTACAGGACTTCTGGGGCCAACGTCCTGACTTTC. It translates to CASSMRGYRTSGANVLTF.